This paragraph covers one T cell receptor (beta chain) sequence. The target antigen is unknown. This PCR relied on a set of 60 Vbeta primers and 13 Jbeta primers. The method was immunoSEQ multiplex PCR; TCRdb's version includes in-frame clones alone and lacks a portion of them. The sample consists of 150,000 to 200,000 clones, about 65% of them appearing once. This sample is part of a study of cytomegalovirus exposure and HLA in healthy donors. Study outcomes and limitations: Across donors, most TCRs were seen rarely, yet some public ones were widespread.

While unrecorded immune exposures were likely, the donors were nominally healthy when sampled. V shed 8 bases, J shed 4 bases, and the junction held 2 bases outside the gene matches. CDR1 is MGHDK and CDR2 is SYGVNS in the germline V gene. The CDR3 loop spans 12 amino acids. The specimen sequenced was PBMCs. The rearrangement uses TRBV25-1 and TRBJ1-3, with 7 bases identical to TRBD1. The receptor's source is a girl aged 5 to 17 in good health and CMV-seronegative. The CDR3 is CASLDRGNTIYF. DNA for the CDR3: TGTGCCAGCCTGGACAGGGGAAACACCATATATTTT.